These T cell receptor beta chains were read from a single sample in a study of cytomegalovirus exposure and HLA in healthy donors. Only in-frame clones appear in the TCRdb table, and some are missing; sequencing was by immunoSEQ multiplex PCR. The profile shows about 140,000 clones, around 79% of them singletons. Sequenced sample: PBMCs. Receptors originate from a man aged 40-55 years in good health and CMV-seropositive. CDR3s include the opening cysteine and the closing phenylalanine or tryptophan. The order of the fields is D gene, J gene, V gene, clone size, CDR3 protein, CDR3 DNA. The D gene is left open where the match is weak. Not every row has a clone size; where given, it reads once, few, many or a size class.

.,TRBJ1-3,TRBV28,.,CASSFFWGQLAGNTIYF,TGTGCCAGCAGTTTTTTTTGGGGACAACTTGCTGGAAACACCATATATTTT
.,TRBJ2-7,TRBV5-4,.,CASSIPDTYEQYF,TGTGCCAGCAGCATACCAGACACCTACGAGCAGTACTTC
TRBD1,TRBJ1-6,TRBV25-1,.,CASRGDRTLSPLHF,TGTGCCTCCAGGGGGGACAGAACTCTCTCGCCCCTCCACTTT
TRBD2,TRBJ2-1,TRBV15,.,CATSRIGLAGNNEQFF,TGTGCCACCAGCAGAATAGGACTAGCGGGAAACAATGAGCAGTTCTTC
.,TRBJ1-2,TRBV23-1,.,CASIGVGYGYTF,TGCGCCAGCATAGGGGTGGGCTATGGCTACACCTTC
.,TRBJ2-1,TRBV2,.,CASSRDSHNEQFF,TGTGCCAGCAGCCGGGACTCACACAATGAGCAGTTCTTC
TRBD1,TRBJ1-2,TRBV7-8,.,CASSRAARGWENYGYTF,TGTGCCAGCAGCCGAGCTGCCAGGGGGTGGGAGAACTATGGCTACACCTTC
.,TRBJ2-7,TRBV9,.,CASSVDHSSYEQYF,TGTGCCAGCAGCGTAGATCACAGCTCCTACGAGCAGTACTTC
.,TRBJ1-5,TRBV5-6,.,CASSLQDFNQPQHF,TGTGCCAGCAGCTTACAGGATTTCAATCAGCCCCAGCATTTT
.,TRBJ1-5,TRBV27,.,CASSLLVTRDQPQHF,TGTGCCAGCAGTTTATTGGTGACACGAGATCAGCCCCAGCATTTT
TRBD2,TRBJ2-2,TRBV9,.,CASSPRRTSASTGTGELFF,TGTGCCAGCAGCCCACGGAGAACTAGCGCATCCACGGGAACCGGGGAGCTGTTTTTT
.,TRBJ2-3,TRBV11-2,once,CASSLGGTGTDTQYF,TGTGCCAGCAGCTTAGGCGGGACGGGCACAGATACGCAGTATTTT
.,TRBJ2-5,TRBV6-5,.,CASRSRIPQETQYF,TGTGCCAGCAGGTCGAGGATTCCGCAAGAGACCCAGTACTTC
.,TRBJ2-7,TRBV27,once,CASSPSTGDFSYEQYF,TGTGCCAGCAGTCCGAGTACAGGTGACTTCTCCTACGAGCAGTACTTC
.,TRBJ2-5,TRBV10-3,once,CAIRRDSLETQYF,TGTGCCATCCGGCGGGACTCGCTGGAGACCCAGTACTTC
TRBD2,TRBJ2-1,TRBV19,.,CASSDSVGLGVYNEQFF,TGTGCCAGTAGTGATAGTGTGGGACTAGGGGTTTACAATGAGCAGTTCTTC
TRBD2,TRBJ2-5,TRBV30,.,CAWSGTSGRSNQETQYF,TGTGCCTGGAGTGGGACTAGCGGGAGATCCAACCAAGAGACCCAGTACTTC
.,TRBJ2-7,TRBV11-3,once,CASSLGDGRGREQYF,TGTGCCAGCAGCTTAGGAGACGGGAGGGGGCGGGAGCAGTACTTC
.,TRBJ2-1,TRBV6-5,.,CASSRGGGDEQFF,TGTGCCAGCAGCCGCGGAGGTGGCGATGAGCAGTTCTTC
.,TRBJ2-7,TRBV7-2,.,CASSSRGARGGNEQYF,TGTGCCAGCAGCTCCCGAGGGGCGCGGGGCGGTAATGAGCAGTACTTC
TRBD1,TRBJ1-1,TRBV19,.,CASSVFRGPNTEAFF,TGTGCCAGTAGTGTCTTCAGGGGGCCGAACACTGAAGCTTTCTTT
TRBD2,TRBJ2-3,TRBV5-1,once,CASSLEGREVVDTQYF,TGCGCCAGCAGCTTGGAAGGGCGGGAGGTGGTAGATACGCAGTATTTT
TRBD2,TRBJ2-1,TRBV6-4,.,CASSPLAGVDNEQFF,TGTGCCAGCAGCCCTCTAGCGGGGGTCGACAATGAGCAGTTCTTC
TRBD1,TRBJ1-2,TRBV7-9,.,CASSPGQGYGYTF,TGTGCCAGCAGCCCGGGACAGGGCTATGGCTACACCTTC
TRBD1,TRBJ1-1,TRBV2,.,CASSGTGGLGTEAFF,TGTGCCAGCAGTGGGACAGGGGGTTTGGGGACTGAAGCTTTCTTT
.,TRBJ1-2,TRBV7-9,.,CSSSPDSRAYGYTF,TGTTCCAGCAGCCCCGACAGCAGGGCCTATGGCTACACCTTC
.,TRBJ1-4,TRBV9,.,CASSSKQGVATNEKLFF,TGTGCCAGCAGCTCCAAGCAGGGCGTTGCAACTAATGAAAAACTGTTTTTT
TRBD1,TRBJ2-5,TRBV19,.,CASSRVQGAGETQYF,TGTGCCAGTAGTAGGGTACAGGGGGCTGGAGAGACCCAGTACTTC
.,TRBJ1-5,TRBV6-5,.,CASSKNRDSNQPQHF,TGTGCCAGCAGTAAAAACAGGGATAGCAATCAGCCCCAGCATTTT
.,TRBJ1-5,TRBV14,.,CASSQGLRDNQPQHF,TGTGCCAGCAGCCAAGGCCTCAGGGACAATCAGCCCCAGCATTTT
TRBD2,TRBJ2-5,TRBV13,.,CASSQSSGSTRETQYF,TGTGCCAGCAGCCAATCTAGCGGGAGTACTAGGGAGACCCAGTACTTC
TRBD1,TRBJ1-2,TRBV27,.,CASSFPRGLGYTF,TGTGCCAGCAGTTTTCCCAGGGGGCTCGGCTACACCTTC
.,TRBJ2-4,TRBV4-2,.,CASSLRGPVEAKNIQYF,TGTGCCAGCAGCCTCAGGGGTCCAGTCGAAGCCAAAAACATTCAGTACTTC
TRBD2,TRBJ2-1,TRBV29-1,.,CSVAGTSGHTSYNEQFF,TGCAGCGTGGCCGGGACTAGCGGGCATACCTCCTACAATGAGCAGTTCTTC
TRBD1,TRBJ2-7,TRBV29-1,few,CSVEGGQGANEQYF,TGCAGCGTTGAAGGGGGACAGGGGGCGAACGAGCAGTACTTC
.,TRBJ1-1,TRBV11-2,.,CASSFAFRGRGGTEAFF,TGTGCCAGCAGCTTTGCGTTCCGGGGCCGGGGAGGCACTGAAGCTTTCTTT
TRBD1,TRBJ1-2,TRBV4-1,.,CASRGDRAYGYTF,TGCGCCAGCAGGGGGGACAGGGCCTATGGCTACACCTTC
.,TRBJ1-3,TRBV6-1,.,CASSEGDNGNTIYF,TGTGCCAGCAGTGAAGGAGACAATGGAAACACCATATATTTT
.,TRBJ1-6,TRBV5-1,.,CASSLDLSRPLHF,TGCGCCAGCAGCTTGGACCTGAGCCGACCCCTCCACTTT
TRBD2,TRBJ2-5,TRBV5-4,.,CASSLPGLAETQYF,TGTGCCAGCAGCTTACCGGGACTAGCCGAGACCCAGTACTTC
.,TRBJ1-1,TRBV27,.,CASSPRKNTEAFF,TGTGCCAGCAGTCCGCGGAAGAACACTGAAGCTTTCTTT
.,TRBJ1-5,TRBV12-5,.,CASGTDPLNQPQHF,TGTGCTAGTGGGACAGATCCCCTCAATCAGCCCCAGCATTTT
.,TRBJ1-4,TRBV4-1,.,CASSRQQGGEEKLFF,TGCGCCAGCAGCCGGCAACAGGGCGGAGAGGAAAAACTGTTTTTT
TRBD1,TRBJ1-6,TRBV7-3,.,CASSSTGVGSPLHF,TGTGCCAGCAGCTCTACAGGGGTAGGTTCACCCCTCCACTTT